This T cell receptor (beta chain) is from a study of T cell responses to AZD1222 COVID-19 vaccine. V was shortened by 5 bases and J by 5 bases, with 15 bases between the two germline ends. The CDR3 has 14 amino acids. Germline lookup yields CDR1 SEHNR and CDR2 FQNEAQ (reference sequence). The protocol was immunoSEQ multiplex PCR, while the TCRdb copy is restricted to in-frame clones and leaves out a portion. The profile shows 130,000 to 150,000 clones, 93% of them singletons. Study-level points and caveats: Repertoire sampling happened only post peak T cell response.

About this clone itself: What it binds is unknown.

Sequenced material: peripheral blood, taken on day 0 of AZD1222 vaccination. This TCR derives from an adult in good health. The chain links TRBV7-9 to TRBJ2-5, with D tentatively TRBD2 (5 bases). Here the CDR3 reads CASSPREARETQYF. The CDR3 DNA sequence: TGTGCCAGCAGCCCCCGGGAAGCGAGGGAGACCCAGTACTTC.